This T cell receptor (beta chain) was captured in a study of early T cells in non-severe SARS-CoV-2 infection. Study outcomes and limitations: Matches to VDJdb favored anti-spike CD8 responses and missed private and CD4 specificities.

From the 5' RACE reads, TCRdb called clonotypes with MiXCR, one entry per CDR3 protein. The table has 85,000 to 90,000 distinct CDR3 sequences, 14% to 15% seen once. Germline values: CDR1 DFQATT, CDR2 SNEGSKA (reference sequence). The CDR3 contains 11 residues. The V gene end was trimmed by 7 bases and the J gene end by 4 bases; junction bases not matched to a gene: 0. To note about this clonotype: The antigen is not known.

V is TRBV20-1 and J is TRBJ2-1, with 8 bases matching TRBD2. The TCR originated in an adult who was a healthcare worker with PCR-confirmed SARS-CoV-2 infection or an uninfected control (not recorded which). Sequences were obtained from whole blood. This chain's CDR3 is CSGGGYNEQFF. As DNA, the CDR3 is TGCAGTGGCGGGGGGTACAATGAGCAGTTCTTC.